This T cell receptor beta chain was documented in a study of PD-1 blockade in classical Hodgkin lymphoma. Study outcomes and limitations: Complete responders' diversity at baseline resembled that of newly diagnosed patients.

Points on this clone: Its target is not known.

The protocol was immunoSEQ multiplex PCR, while the TCRdb copy is restricted to in-frame clones and leaves out a portion. The table lists 40,000 to 55,000 clones, nearly 80% of them singletons. The length of the CDR3 is 13 residues. Trimming pared 10 bases from V and 1 base from J, leaving 11 bases between. CDR1 is MNHNS, CDR2 SASEGT, per germline. Documented time point: cycle 4 day 1 (C4D1), after more than five weeks of nivolumab. Every patient relapsed after autologous stem cell transplantation, and brentuximab vedotin exposure varied. This clonotype was obtained from a human donor with classical Hodgkin lymphoma. The V gene is TRBV6-1, the J gene TRBJ1-3; the D gene is possibly TRBD1 (6 bases). The input for sequencing was peripheral blood mononuclear cells (PBMCs), taken before the fourth cycle of nivolumab. CDR3 in amino acids: CATWGLSGNTIYF. In DNA form, the CDR3 reads TGTGCCACCTGGGGGCTATCTGGAAACACCATATATTTT.